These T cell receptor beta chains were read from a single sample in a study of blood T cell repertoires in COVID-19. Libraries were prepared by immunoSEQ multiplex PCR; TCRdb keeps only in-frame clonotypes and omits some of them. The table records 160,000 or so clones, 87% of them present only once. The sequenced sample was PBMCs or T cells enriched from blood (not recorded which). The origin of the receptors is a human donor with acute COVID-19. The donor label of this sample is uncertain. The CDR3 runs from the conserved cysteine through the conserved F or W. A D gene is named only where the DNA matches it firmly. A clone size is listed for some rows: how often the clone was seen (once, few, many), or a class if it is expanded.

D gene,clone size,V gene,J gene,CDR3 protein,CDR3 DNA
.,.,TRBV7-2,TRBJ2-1,CASSLGPGDNEQFF,TGTGCCAGCAGCTTAGGCCCCGGGGACAATGAGCAGTTCTTC
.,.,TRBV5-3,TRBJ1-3,CARRTKAQGSPSGNTIYF,TGTGCCAGAAGGACAAAGGCGCAGGGGTCCCCCTCTGGAAACACCATATATTTT
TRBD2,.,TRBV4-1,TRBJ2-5,CASSQEGLAVKETQYF,TGCGCCAGCAGCCAAGAGGGACTAGCGGTCAAAGAGACCCAGTACTTC
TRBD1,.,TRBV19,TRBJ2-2,CASSTRTGARGELFF,TGTGCCAGTAGTACCCGGACAGGGGCTAGGGGGGAGCTGTTTTTT
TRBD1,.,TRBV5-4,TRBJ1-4,CASSSGRDRGRNEKLFF,TGTGCCAGCAGCTCTGGGCGGGACAGGGGGCGGAATGAAAAACTGTTTTTT
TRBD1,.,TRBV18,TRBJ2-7,CASSRQGLEQYF,TGTGCCAGCTCACGACAGGGCCTCGAGCAGTACTTC
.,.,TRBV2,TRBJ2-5,CASSEQGEVTQYF,TGTGCCAGCAGTGAACAGGGGGAGGTGACCCAGTACTTC
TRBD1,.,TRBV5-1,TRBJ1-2,CASSLGPGQGAPNGYTF,TGCGCCAGCAGCTTGGGGCCGGGACAGGGGGCGCCGAATGGCTACACCTTC
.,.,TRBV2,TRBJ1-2,CASSPSTYGYTF,TGTGCCAGCAGTCCCAGTACCTATGGCTACACCTTC
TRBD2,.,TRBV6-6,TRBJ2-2,CASSRTELAGSNTGELFF,TGTGCCAGCAGTCGAACCGAACTAGCGGGATCGAACACCGGGGAGCTGTTTTTT
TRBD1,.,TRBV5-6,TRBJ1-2,CASSLGQGVYGYTF,TGTGCCAGCAGCTTGGGACAGGGTGTGTATGGCTACACCTTC
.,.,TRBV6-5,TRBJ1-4,CASSYSAANEKLFF,TGTGCCAGCAGTTACTCGGCAGCTAATGAAAAACTGTTTTTT
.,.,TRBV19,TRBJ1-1,CASSKRGTEAFF,TGTGCCAGTAGTAAGCGGGGAACTGAAGCTTTCTTT
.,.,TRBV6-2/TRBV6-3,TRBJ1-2,CASSYSVPGLKGYTF,TGTGCCAGCAGTTACTCAGTCCCAGGACTAAAGGGCTACACCTTC
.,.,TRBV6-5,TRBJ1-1,CASSRTALNTEAFF,TGTGCCAGCAGCCGGACAGCATTGAACACTGAAGCTTTCTTT
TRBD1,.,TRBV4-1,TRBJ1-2,CASSQVLLQGKGYTF,TGCGCCAGCAGCCAAGTTTTGTTACAGGGGAAGGGCTACACCTTC
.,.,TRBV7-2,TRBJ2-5,CASSGRSQETQYF,TGTGCCAGCAGCGGGCGCAGCCAAGAGACCCAGTACTTC
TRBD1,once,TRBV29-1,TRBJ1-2,CSVVTILDRAYGYTF,TGCAGCGTTGTAACTATATTGGACAGGGCCTATGGCTACACCTTC
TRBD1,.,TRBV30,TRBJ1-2,CAWSPGTVTGGYTF,TGTGCCTGGAGTCCCGGGACAGTAACGGGGGGCTACACCTTC
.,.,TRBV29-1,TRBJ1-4,CSVEDLASNEKLFF,TGCAGCGTTGAAGATCTGGCTTCTAATGAAAAACTGTTTTTT
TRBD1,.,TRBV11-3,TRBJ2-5,CASSLGQGQETQYF,TGTGCCAGCAGCCTGGGACAGGGTCAAGAGACCCAGTACTTC
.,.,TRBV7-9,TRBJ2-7,CASSPPVPWSSYEQYF,TGTGCCAGCAGCCCCCCCGTCCCCTGGAGCTCCTACGAGCAGTACTTC
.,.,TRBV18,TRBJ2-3,CASSPLLLRGSSTDTQYF,TGTGCCAGCTCACCACTTCTCCTAAGGGGTTCTAGCACAGATACGCAGTATTTT
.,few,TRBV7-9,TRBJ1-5,CASSQDNSIQPQHF,TGTGCCAGCAGTCAGGACAACTCTATTCAGCCCCAGCATTTT
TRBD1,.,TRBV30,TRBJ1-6,CAWSAPTGGESPLHF,TGTGCCTGGAGTGCCCCGACAGGGGGCGAGTCACCCCTCCACTTT
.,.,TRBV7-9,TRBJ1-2,CASSLGQALSDYTF,TGTGCCAGCAGCTTAGGCCAGGCCCTTTCAGACTACACCTTC
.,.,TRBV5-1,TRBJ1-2,CASRPDGDYGYTF,TGCGCCAGCCGACCCGACGGAGACTATGGCTACACCTTC
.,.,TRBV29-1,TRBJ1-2,CSVEDLGAGVGGYTF,TGCAGCGTTGAAGATCTAGGGGCTGGGGTCGGGGGCTACACCTTC
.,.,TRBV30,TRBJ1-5,CAWSGRLGPQHF,TGTGCCTGGAGTGGCCGGCTAGGGCCCCAGCATTTT
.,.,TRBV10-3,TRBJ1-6,CAIWDNTSPLHF,TGTGCCATCTGGGACAACACTTCACCCCTCCACTTT
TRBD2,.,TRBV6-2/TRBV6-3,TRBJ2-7,CASSLPQRENSYEQYF,TGTGCCAGCAGCCTCCCGCAGCGGGAGAACTCCTACGAGCAGTACTTC
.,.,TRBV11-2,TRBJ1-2,CASSPPQKSNYGYTF,TGTGCCAGCAGCCCCCCACAGAAGTCGAACTATGGCTACACCTTC
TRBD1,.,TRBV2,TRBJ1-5,CASSQTGQEPQHF,TGTGCCAGCAGCCAGACAGGACAGGAGCCCCAGCATTTT
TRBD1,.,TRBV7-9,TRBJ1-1,CASSSSPRTGSNTEAFF,TGTGCCAGCAGCTCCTCACCCAGGACAGGAAGCAACACTGAAGCTTTCTTT
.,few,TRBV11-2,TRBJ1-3,CASSSLGLSGNTIYF,TGTGCCAGCAGCTCCCTTGGACTCTCTGGAAACACCATATATTTT
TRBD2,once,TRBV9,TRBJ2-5,CASSLSAGGKQETQYF,TGTGCCAGCAGCCTTTCAGCGGGGGGAAAACAAGAGACCCAGTACTTC
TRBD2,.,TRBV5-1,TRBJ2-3,CASRWGLAGGTALTDTQYF,TGCGCCAGCAGATGGGGACTAGCGGGGGGGACGGCCCTCACAGATACGCAGTATTTT
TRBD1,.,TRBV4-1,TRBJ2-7,CASSPWDRGLYEQYF,TGCGCCAGCAGCCCTTGGGACAGGGGGCTCTACGAGCAGTACTTC
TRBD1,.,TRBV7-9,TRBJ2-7,CASRFTGVDEQYF,TGTGCCAGCAGGTTTACAGGGGTCGACGAGCAGTACTTC
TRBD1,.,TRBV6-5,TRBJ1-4,CASSTQTGGSEKLFF,TGTGCCAGCAGTACCCAGACAGGGGGGAGCGAAAAACTGTTTTTT
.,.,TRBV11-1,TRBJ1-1,CASSPPAGPAFF,TGTGCCAGCAGCCCGCCGGCGGGACCAGCTTTCTTT
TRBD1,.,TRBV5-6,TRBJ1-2,CASNRGAANYGYTF,TGTGCCAGCAACAGGGGGGCTGCTAACTATGGCTACACCTTC
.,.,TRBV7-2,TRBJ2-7,CASSLGGDPVYEQYF,TGTGCCAGCAGCTTAGGGGGAGACCCAGTCTACGAGCAGTACTTC
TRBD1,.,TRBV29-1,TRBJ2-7,CSVEAGTGNEQYF,TGCAGCGTGGAAGCCGGGACAGGGAACGAGCAGTACTTC
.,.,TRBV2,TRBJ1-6,CASRREGRSPLHF,TGTGCCAGCAGGAGGGAGGGAAGATCACCCCTCCACTTT
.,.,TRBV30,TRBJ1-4,CAWSRGGGKQANEKLFF,TGTGCCTGGAGTCGCGGGGGAGGAAAGCAAGCTAATGAAAAACTGTTTTTT
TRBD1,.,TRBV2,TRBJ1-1,CASKTGEGTEAFF,TGTGCCAGCAAGACAGGGGAGGGCACTGAAGCTTTCTTT
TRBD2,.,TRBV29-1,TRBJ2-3,CSLKGRADTQYF,TGCAGCCTAAAAGGGAGGGCAGATACGCAGTATTTT
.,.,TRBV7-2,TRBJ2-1,CASTPTPFDEQFF,TGTGCCAGCACTCCTACCCCGTTCGATGAGCAGTTCTTC
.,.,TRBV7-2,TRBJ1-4,CASSLQAPSGAGSEKLFF,TGTGCCAGCAGCCTACAGGCCCCCTCAGGGGCAGGTAGTGAAAAACTGTTTTTT
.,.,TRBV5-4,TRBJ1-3,CASSPGTAGNTIYF,TGTGCCAGCAGCCCCGGGACTGCTGGAAACACCATATATTTT
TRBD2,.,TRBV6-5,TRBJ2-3,CASSLLAGVTDTQYF,TGTGCCAGCAGTTTATTAGCGGGGGTCACAGATACGCAGTATTTT